This T cell receptor (beta chain) was documented in a study of blood T cell repertoires in COVID-19 (dated by TCRdb to between 2020 and 2021). Regarding the study in general: Collaborator samples came from the United States, Italy and Spain and covered acute and convalescent phases of COVID-19. The material from the prospective study consisted of cDNA or gDNA derived from T cells, B-cell-depleted T cells, or PBMCs. Deeply sampled blood TCRbeta repertoires from subjects exposed to, actively infected with, or recovered from COVID-19 were included in the dataset. The repertoires were made available in a free public database intended to serve as a resource for research on the immune response to SARS-CoV-2. The samples were drawn from two sources: the first 160 participants of the ongoing ImmuneRACE study, and 1,000 to 1,500 subjects contributed by 6 global collaborators. Nearly every sample came with metadata listing a de-identified subject ID, COVID-19 status, age in years and sex. Where available, HLA class I and class II types were obtained from metadata supplied by the sample provider rather than from assay-based typing. General findings and caveats noted by the study authors: The quantity of clinical and demographic metadata differed by source and by participant and was supplied without curation.

Concerning this clone: The specificity of this receptor is unknown. Base qualities are not at hand, and no much larger clone is one base apart.

The collaborating institutions used their own protocols to collect whole blood in K2EDTA tubes. For TCRbeta analysis, collaborator samples were shipped as frozen whole blood, as isolated PBMCs, or as DNA extracted from either sample type. TCRbeta CDR3 regions were amplified from genomic DNA using the immunoSEQ Assay, a bias-controlled multiplex PCR. In the original analysis: Nucleated cell counts per sample were estimated from amplification of reference gene primers within the assay. To quantify the absolute abundance of each unique TCRbeta CDR3 rearrangement, sequence reads were collapsed and filtered. For each sample, productive Simpson clonality was calculated as the square root of Simpson's diversity index across productive rearrangements. TCRdb took over this immuneACCESS table, retaining in-frame rearrangements with V and J assigned. Such tables are incomplete; in checked studies, under half of the missing clones stem from an unresolved V gene, and the remainder is unexplained. The DNA was the basis for D and trimming; V, J and clone size are from that table. In this sample the table shows some 170,000 clones, roughly 89% of which occur a single time. The biggest ten clones account for 1.6% of the sample.

The sample was peripheral blood. The sequence derives from a woman aged 45-59 years with acute or convalescent COVID-19.

The CDR3 reads CASSLMGRGGLSYGYTF. The DNA reads as follows: TGTGCCAGCAGCTTGATGGGGAGGGGCGGCCTCTCCTATGGCTACACCTTC. Here the chain combines TRBV5-6 and TRBJ1-2, and the D gene may be TRBD1, 5 bases matching. The CDR3 contains 17 residues, cysteine and phenylalanine counted. CDR3 DNA only is kept here, 51 bases in frame from base 1. Relative to germline, V is 1 base shorter and J is 4 bases shorter, with 20 bases between their ends. According to the germline V gene, CDR1 reads SGHDT and CDR2 reads YYEEEE. The CDR3, completed at both ends by the reference TRBV5-6 and TRBJ1-2 genes, gives the full variable domain DAGVTQSPTHLIKTRGQQVTLRCSPKSGHDTVSWYQQALGQGPQFIFQYYEEEERQRGNFPDRFSGHQFPNYSSELNVNALLLGDSALYLCASSLMGRGGLSYGYTFGSGTRLTVV.